The 14 T cell receptor beta chains given below trace back to one sample, sequenced in a study of cytomegalovirus exposure and HLA in healthy donors. PCR involved 60 Vbeta and 13 Jbeta primers. The data were produced by immunoSEQ multiplex PCR, yet TCRdb's version contains in-frame clones alone and is incomplete. The data hold about 120,000 clones, with around 74% observed a single time. What was sequenced was PBMCs. The origin of the receptors is a woman aged 18-35 years in good health and CMV-seronegative.

This clone was recorded a few times. The chain employs TRBV6-5 and TRBJ1-4; D is ambiguous. V gave up 6 bases and J gave up 3 bases, with 5 bases separating them. The CDR3 is 12 residues long. Looked up from germline, CDR1 is MNHEY and CDR2 is SVGAGI. The CDR3 loop is CASRRANEKLFF. Here the CDR3 DNA reads TGTGCCAGCAGGAGAGCTAATGAAAAACTGTTTTTT.

This sequence joins TRBV10-3 and TRBJ1-2; D not resolved. The CDR3 is made up of 14 amino acids. The ends were cut back, 10 bases at V and 3 bases at J, with 18 bases in the middle. Germline V gene data show CDR1 as ENHRY and CDR2 as SYGVKD. The CDR3 is CATAPALAHYGYTF. The CDR3 DNA sequence: TGTGCCACCGCCCCCGCCTTAGCCCACTATGGCTACACCTTC.

This clone has a handful of counts. CDR3 nucleotides: TGTGCCAGCATCGGTGACACTGAAGCTTTCTTT. Translated, it gives CASIGDTEAFF. The rearrangement joins TRBV7-9 to TRBJ1-1, with D uncertain. CDR3 size: 11 residues. CDR1 and CDR2 (germline): SEHNR, FQNEAQ (reference sequence). The ends were cut back, 7 bases at V and 3 bases at J, with 6 bases in the middle.

This sequence joins TRBV13 and TRBJ1-6; weak D call: TRBD1 (5 bases). Germline-derived CDR1 and CDR2 are PRHDT and FYEKMQ (reference sequence). With 3 bases removed from V and 6 bases from J, the gap between germline ends came to 12 bases. The CDR3 has 15 amino acids. CDR3 coding DNA: TGTGCCAGCAGCTTCGGTGCAGGGATTAATTCACCCCTCCACTTT. Its translation is CASSFGAGINSPLHF.

This clone has a handful of counts. This chain connects TRBV5-4 to TRBJ2-7; TRBD1 matches at 8 bases. The J segment lost 1 base and the V segment lost 5 bases, leaving 8 bases of the junction unmatched. Germline V gives CDR1 SGHNT, CDR2 YYREEE (reference sequence). This CDR3 spans 15 amino acids. CDR3 loop: CASSLTGGASYEQYF. The CDR3 DNA reads TGTGCCAGCAGTTTAACAGGGGGTGCATCCTACGAGCAGTACTTC.

V and J are TRBV15 and TRBJ1-5, with D possibly matching TRBD1 (5 bases). The germline CDR1 and CDR2 sequences are LNHNV and YYDKDF (reference sequence). Trimming cost V 5 bases and J 5 bases, with 16 bases left between them. The CDR3 is 15 amino acids. The CDR3 sequence: CATSSGFIADQPQHF. CDR3 nucleotide sequence: TGTGCCACCAGCTCAGGGTTTATAGCGGATCAGCCCCAGCATTTT.

The rearrangement uses TRBV5-6 and TRBJ2-7, with TRBD1 identical over 7 bases. The germline V gene has CDR1 SGHDT and CDR2 YYEEEE. There are 15 residues in the CDR3. The J segment lost 3 bases and the V segment lost 0 bases, leaving 6 bases of the junction unmatched. The CDR3 bases are TGTGCCAGCAGCTTGGCGAGGACAGGAGGCTACGAGCAGTACTTC. It specifies CASSLARTGGYEQYF. Drawing the rest from reference TRBV5-6 and TRBJ2-7, the complete variable domain is DAGVTQSPTHLIKTRGQQVTLRCSPKSGHDTVSWYQQALGQGPQFIFQYYEEEERQRGNFPDRFSGHQFPNYSSELNVNALLLGDSALYLCASSLARTGGYEQYFGPGTRLTVT.

The J gene is TRBJ2-7, the V gene TRBV25-1; 10 bases fit TRBD1. The CDR3 sequence is 13 residues long. Germline CDR1 and CDR2: MGHDK and SYGVNS. Germline trimming cut 8 bases from V and 4 bases from J; bases unmatched to any gene: 5. CDR3: CASQDRGRYEQYF. As DNA, the CDR3 is TGTGCCAGCCAGGACAGGGGGAGATACGAGCAGTACTTC.

The rearrangement links TRBV5-1 to TRBJ2-7; 12 bases agree with TRBD1. Per germline, CDR1 SGHRS and CDR2 YFSETQ. Trimming at V came to 4 bases and at J to 4 bases, leaving 6 bases not matched to a gene. The CDR3 sequence is 15 residues long. The CDR3 DNA reads as TGCGCCAGCAGCGCCTCGGGACAGGGGGCTTACGAGCAGTACTTC. Protein: CASSASGQGAYEQYF.

The chain uses TRBV7-9 and TRBJ1-1; D unclear. Germline V CDR1 and CDR2: SEHNR, FQNEAQ (reference sequence). With 7 bases removed from V and 5 bases from J, the gap between germline ends came to 14 bases. The CDR3 totals 13 residues. The CDR3 sequence: CASTGTRITEAFF. The CDR3, as DNA: TGTGCCAGCACCGGAACGAGGATTACTGAAGCTTTCTTT.

This clone has a single count. This chain joins TRBV5-6 and TRBJ2-5, with TRBD2 matching 8 bases. Per the germline V gene, CDR1 is SGHDT and CDR2 is YYEEEE. The CDR3 loop spans 16 amino acids. Trimming took 4 bases from V and 2 from J; bases not matched to a gene: 10. CDR3: CASSPDPGGIQETQYF. CDR3 coding DNA: TGTGCCAGCAGCCCGGACCCGGGGGGGATACAAGAGACCCAGTACTTC.

This clone appeared once. The gene calls are TRBV5-1 and TRBJ1-1, with TRBD1 as a possible D gene (6 bases). This CDR3 has 16 amino acids. Between the trimmed V and J ends, which lost 0 bases and 1 base, there was a span of 13 bases. Germline V gene sequence: CDR1 SGHRS, CDR2 YFSETQ. The CDR3 protein is CASSLGPGGPNTEAFF. CDR3 nucleotides: TGCGCCAGCAGCTTGGGGCCCGGGGGGCCGAACACTGAAGCTTTCTTT.

This chain links TRBV5-1 with TRBJ1-1; TRBD1 aligns across 8 bases. The CDR3 sequence is 16 residues long. Germline CDR1 is SGHRS and CDR2 is YFSETQ. After removal of 4 bases from V and 4 bases from J, the junction contained 12 bases not matched to a gene. The CDR3 sequence is CASSENPGGGGTEAFF. The CDR3 DNA sequence: TGCGCCAGCAGCGAAAACCCAGGGGGCGGCGGCACTGAAGCTTTCTTT.

The chain employs TRBV4-1 and TRBJ2-7; TRBD1 is a possible D gene (6 bases). Per germline, CDR1 MGHRA and CDR2 YSYEKL. The CDR3 has 15 amino acids. The V end was cut by 0 bases, the J end by 0 bases, with 9 bases between. CDR3 region: CASSQEWTDSYEQYF. As DNA, the CDR3 is TGCGCCAGCAGCCAAGAATGGACAGACTCCTACGAGCAGTACTTC.